This T cell receptor beta chain was documented in a study of spatial heterogeneity in lung cancer. In TCRdb, the 5' RACE reads were re-called with MiXCR into one record per CDR3 protein. The sample lists about 3,800 distinct CDR3 sequences; about 8% were seen once. This clonotype was seen many times. The time point denotes: sample taken at primary tumor resection. Whole RNA obtained from tumor, nontumor lung or frozen PBMC underwent sequencing without sorting. 55 to 80 TRACERx patients with early, untreated non-small cell lung cancer donated samples. This CDR3 comprises 15 residues. Germline V gene lookup returns CDR1 KGHSH and CDR2 LQKENI. The ends lost 3 bases at V and 7 bases at J; junction bases unmatched: 9.

The source was PBMCs, collected at surgery. This receptor was obtained from a female donor with early-stage non-small cell lung cancer. The chain combines TRBV18 with TRBJ2-4, with 7 bases that match TRBD1. The CDR3 protein is CASSPPKGATNIQYF. The CDR3 DNA reads TGTGCCAGCTCACCCCCGAAGGGGGCAACGAACATTCAGTACTTC.